A single sample gave rise to the 30 T cell receptor beta chains below, sequenced in a study of blood T cell repertoires in COVID-19. Here immunoSEQ multiplex PCR was the method, and the copy in TCRdb shows in-frame clones only, minus some. The sample lists 170,000 or so clones; more than 85% were seen once. Sample: peripheral blood. The receptor source for this set is a man in his 60s with COVID-19, enrolled during active disease.

The chain uses TRBV9 and TRBJ1-3; D is unresolved. V was shortened by 4 bases and J by 0 bases, with 20 bases between the two germline ends. Germline CDR1 and CDR2: SGDLS and YYNGEE. CDR3 length: 18 amino acids. The CDR3 region is CASSPRPWAGDSGNTIYF. The CDR3 region has the DNA TGTGCCAGCAGCCCGAGACCGTGGGCCGGGGACTCTGGAAACACCATATATTTT. Using reference TRBV9 and TRBJ1-3 for the parts outside the CDR3, the full variable domain is DSGVTQTPKHLITATGQRVTLRCSPRSGDLSVYWYQQSLDQGLQFLIQYYNGEERAKGNILERFSAQQFPDLHSELNLSSLELGDSALYFCASSPRPWAGDSGNTIYFGEGSWLTVV.

This clone was recorded only once. The rearrangement links TRBV5-1 to TRBJ2-3; tentative D call: TRBD2 (5 bases). This CDR3 has 14 amino acids. Germline CDR1 and CDR2: SGHRS and YFSETQ. V was clipped by 4 bases and J by 2 bases, with 11 bases between them. This CDR3 reads CASSTGRNTDTQYF. In DNA form, the CDR3 reads TGCGCCAGCAGCACGGGGAGAAACACAGATACGCAGTATTTT.

The chain combines TRBV7-6 with TRBJ1-1; 8 bases are shared with TRBD1. The germline V gene has CDR1 SGHVS and CDR2 FNYEAQ. This CDR3 comprises 16 residues. V lost 4 bases and J lost 1; bases outside the gene matches: 8. The CDR3 protein is CASSSSGGPRNTEAFF. The CDR3 nucleotides read TGTGCCAGCAGCTCCTCAGGGGGCCCGAGGAACACTGAAGCTTTCTTT.

The V and J genes are TRBV15 and TRBJ2-7, with a tentative D call TRBD1 (6 bases). Germline assignment: CDR1 LNHNV and CDR2 YYDKDF (reference sequence). This CDR3 is 12 amino acids long. The V and J ends lost 5 bases and 6 bases respectively, with 11 bases between them. CDR3 region: CATSFPGVEQYF. The CDR3 nucleotides read TGTGCCACCAGCTTCCCAGGGGTCGAGCAGTACTTC.

The gene calls are TRBV7-3 and TRBJ2-7; 8 bases are a match to TRBD1. With V trimmed by 5 bases and J by 3 bases, 9 bases remained unmatched. This CDR3 has 15 residues. Germline V lookup: CDR1 SGHTA, CDR2 FQGTGA. CDR3 in DNA: TGTGCCAGCAGCCAACGGACAGGGCCAGGCTACGAGCAGTACTTC. Amino acid sequence: CASSQRTGPGYEQYF.

CDR3 in DNA: TGCGCCAGCAGCGGTTCCCGGGACAGAATCCAAGAGACCCAGTACTTC. As protein: CASSGSRDRIQETQYF. The chain is built from TRBV5-1 and TRBJ2-5; 7 nucleotides match TRBD1. The CDR3 is 16 amino acids. With V trimmed by 4 bases and J by 1 base, 10 bases remained unmatched. Germline loops: CDR1 SGHRS, CDR2 YFSETQ.

This chain links TRBV7-2 with TRBJ2-7, with 10 bases lining up with TRBD2. The CDR3 is 16 amino acids. CDR1 is SGHTA and CDR2 is FQGNSA in the germline V gene. After removal of 1 base from V and 7 bases from J, the junction contained 10 bases not matched to a gene. DNA of the CDR3: TGTGCCAGCAGCTTAGTAATAGCGGGAGGACTGGAAGAGCAGTACTTC. Translation: CASSLVIAGGLEEQYF.

This chain joins TRBV7-2 and TRBJ1-2; TRBD1 agrees at 7 bases. The CDR3 is 15 residues long. The germline V gene encodes CDR1 SGHTA and CDR2 FQGNSA. The trim removed 5 bases at V and 1 base at J, leaving 7 bases unmatched. The CDR3 loop is CASSPTGQLNYGYTF. The DNA of the CDR3 is TGTGCCAGCAGCCCTACGGGACAGCTTAACTATGGCTACACCTTC.

This chain uses TRBV7-9 with TRBJ2-1; tentative D call: TRBD1 (5 bases). The length of the CDR3 is 15 residues. Trimming took 4 bases from V and 5 from J, leaving 15 bases between them. Germline loops: CDR1 SEHNR, CDR2 FQNEAQ (reference sequence). The CDR3 protein is CASSYDLGQDNEQFF. CDR3 DNA sequence: TGTGCCAGCAGCTATGATTTAGGACAAGACAATGAGCAGTTCTTC.

CDR3: CASSFTPQGNGYTF. DNA for the CDR3: TGTGCCAGCAGCTTCACCCCGCAGGGCAATGGCTACACCTTC. The chain combines TRBV5-5 with TRBJ1-2; possibly TRBD1 for D (5 bases). The CDR3 consists of 14 residues. Germline CDR1 SGHKS, CDR2 YYEKEE (reference sequence). The V gene lost 2 bases and the J gene lost 6 bases, with 14 bases spanning the gap. Together with reference TRBV5-5 and TRBJ1-2, the CDR3 gives the full variable domain: DAGVTQSPTHLIKTRGQQVTLRCSPISGHKSVSWYQQVLGQGPQFIFQYYEKEERGRGNFPDRFSARQFPNYSSELNVNALLLGDSALYLCASSFTPQGNGYTFGSGTRLTVV.

The chain joins TRBV25-1 to TRBJ2-3, with D maybe TRBD2 (5 bases). CDR3 length equals 16 residues. V lost 4 bases and J 1 base, leaving 15 bases between the germline ends. The germline V gene encodes CDR1 MGHDK and CDR2 SYGVNS. As DNA, the CDR3 is TGTGCCAGCAGTGGAAGACTACCTTCAGGCACAGATACGCAGTATTTT. Encoded protein: CASSGRLPSGTDTQYF.

This chain joins TRBV27 and TRBJ1-4, with a weak D call TRBD1 (5 bases). CDR1 and CDR2 from the germline V gene are MNHEY and SMNVEV (reference sequence). The CDR3 has 13 residues. The ends were cut back, 6 bases at V and 3 bases at J, with 8 bases in the middle. In DNA, the CDR3 is TGTGCCAGCAGGGGGGGAGCTAATGAAAAACTGTTTTTT. Its protein product is CASRGGANEKLFF.

The CDR3, as DNA: TGTGCCATCAGTGAGGCGGAGCCCTATGGCTACACCTTC. Amino acid sequence: CAISEAEPYGYTF. The chain carries TRBV10-3 and TRBJ1-2, with unresolved D. The V gene lost 2 bases and the J gene lost 4 bases, with 8 bases spanning the gap. This CDR3 contains 13 residues. Germline lookup yields CDR1 ENHRY and CDR2 SYGVKD.

This chain joins TRBV19 and TRBJ1-2; 9 positions match TRBD1. CDR1 is LNHDA and CDR2 is SQIVND in the germline V gene (reference sequence). The CDR3 length is 15 residues. V gave up 3 bases and J gave up 8 bases; unmatched junction bases: 10. This CDR3 reads CASSISGQGIGGYTF. CDR3 bases: TGTGCCAGTAGTATTTCGGGACAGGGTATCGGCGGCTACACCTTC.

The CDR3 coding sequence is TGTGCCACCAGGACAGACAATGCGAGAGAGCAGTACTTC. Translation gives CATRTDNAREQYF. V usage is TRBV24-1 and J usage is TRBJ2-7; possible D gene TRBD1, 5 bases. Per the germline V gene, CDR1 is KGHDR and CDR2 is SFDVKD. The germline V and J ends were trimmed by 7 bases and 7 bases, with 16 bases remaining between them. There are 13 residues in the CDR3.

This clone was observed a single time. The CDR3 spells CASSHPKDRGDYGYTF. CDR3 in DNA: TGCGCCAGCAGCCACCCTAAGGACAGGGGCGACTATGGCTACACCTTC. The chain employs TRBV4-3 and TRBJ1-2; TRBD1 aligns across 9 bases. V lost 3 bases to trimming and J lost 3 bases; unmatched junction nucleotides: 8. CDR3 length equals 16 residues. Germline CDR1 is LGHNA and CDR2 is YSLEER.

In its sample, this clone was seen once. V is TRBV28 and J is TRBJ1-1, with D possibly matching TRBD1 (5 bases). V dropped 6 bases and J dropped 4 bases, with 15 bases sitting between them. The CDR3 is 14 amino acids. Per the germline V gene, CDR1 is MDHEN and CDR2 is SYDVKM. CDR3 sequence reads: CASSLLSGVTEAFF. CDR3 coding DNA: TGTGCCAGCAGCCTCCTGTCGGGGGTCACTGAAGCTTTCTTT.

The chain employs TRBV9 and TRBJ1-5; D not resolved. Germline V gene lookup returns CDR1 SGDLS and CDR2 YYNGEE. CDR3 length: 14 amino acids. Trimming took off 4 bases at V and 0 bases at J, with 8 bases between the two ends. For the CDR3, the DNA is TGTGCCAGCAGCTTGGGCCATAGCAATCAGCCCCAGCATTTT. It yields the protein CASSLGHSNQPQHF. Looking up the rest from reference TRBV9 and TRBJ1-5 gives the full variable domain: DSGVTQTPKHLITATGQRVTLRCSPRSGDLSVYWYQQSLDQGLQFLIQYYNGEERAKGNILERFSAQQFPDLHSELNLSSLELGDSALYFCASSLGHSNQPQHFGDGTRLSIL.

The rearrangement joins TRBV5-4 to TRBJ2-5, with TRBD2 as a possible D gene (6 bases). Trimming pared 2 bases from V and 4 bases from J, leaving 9 bases between. CDR1 and CDR2 from the germline V gene are SGHNT and YYREEE (reference sequence). This CDR3 comprises 13 residues. In DNA form, the CDR3 reads TGTGCCAGCAGCTTTACCGGGGGAGAGACCCAGTACTTC. Protein: CASSFTGGETQYF. Variable domain in full (rest from reference TRBV5-4 and TRBJ2-5): ETGVTQSPTHLIKTRGQQVTLRCSSQSGHNTVSWYQQALGQGPQFIFQYYREEENGRGNFPPRFSGLQFPNYSSELNVNALELDDSALYLCASSFTGGETQYFGPGTRLLVL.

The rearrangement links TRBV19 to TRBJ1-6; D perhaps matches TRBD1 (5 bases). This CDR3 region has 15 residues. Germline V lookup: CDR1 LNHDA, CDR2 SQIVND (reference sequence). Deletions cut 2 bases from V and 7 bases from J, with 12 bases between. This chain's CDR3 is CASSINQGHNSPLHF. CDR3 DNA sequence: TGTGCCAGTAGTATAAACCAGGGCCACAATTCACCCCTCCACTTT.

The rearrangement links TRBV19 to TRBJ2-5; no clear D gene. V lost 3 bases to trimming and J lost 5 bases, with 10 bases between them. CDR1 is LNHDA, CDR2 SQIVND, per germline (reference sequence). The CDR3 is 13 amino acids. Here the CDR3 reads CASSIYTRETQYF. CDR3 in DNA: TGTGCCAGTAGTATCTATACCCGGGAGACCCAGTACTTC.

Regarding this clone: This sample includes further DNA sequences coding for the same CDR3. The rearrangement uses TRBV5-1 and TRBJ1-1; D gene uncertain. Trimming stripped 0 bases from V and 0 bases from J, with 6 bases between. In germline, CDR1 is SGHRS, CDR2 YFSETQ. CDR3 size: 14 residues. The CDR3 coding sequence is TGCGCCAGCAGCTTGGCCGGGATGAACACTGAAGCTTTCTTT. Protein sequence: CASSLAGMNTEAFF.

The rearrangement joins TRBV6-6 to TRBJ1-5; possibly TRBD1 for D (6 bases). The germline V gene encodes CDR1 MNHNY and CDR2 SVGAGI (reference sequence). The CDR3 runs 13 residues. V lost 7 bases to trimming and J lost 4 bases, with 11 bases between them. The CDR3 DNA reads TGTGCCAGCACTCAACAGGGAAATCAGCCCCAGCATTTT. Its protein product is CASTQQGNQPQHF.

This chain's CDR3 is CASSLGDRGPEKLFF. In DNA, the CDR3 is TGTGCCAGCAGCTTAGGGGACAGGGGGCCCGAAAAACTGTTTTTT. The gene calls are TRBV7-9 and TRBJ1-4; 12 positions agree with TRBD1. The CDR3 loop spans 15 amino acids. CDR1 SEHNR and CDR2 FQNEAQ come from the germline V gene (reference sequence). J gave up 8 bases and V 1 base, and 2 bases lay outside the gene matches.

V is TRBV11-3 and J is TRBJ2-3; possible D gene TRBD2, 6 bases. This CDR3 comprises 15 residues. Trimming stripped 1 base from V and 3 bases from J, with 11 bases between. The germline V gene encodes CDR1 SGHNT and CDR2 YENEEA. The CDR3, as DNA: TGTGCCAGCAGCTTAGTCGCGGGGATGACAGATACGCAGTATTTT. It translates to CASSLVAGMTDTQYF.

The CDR3 DNA follows: TGCAGCGTTGAATCAGGGTTCTCGGTCACTGAAGCTTTCTTT. Translated, it gives CSVESGFSVTEAFF. The V call is TRBV29-1, the J call TRBJ1-1; possibly TRBD1 for D (5 bases). V gave up 2 bases and J gave up 4 bases, with 14 bases separating them. The CDR3 totals 14 residues. Germline assignment: CDR1 SQVTM and CDR2 ANQGSEA.

The chain recombines TRBV6-4 with TRBJ1-5; possibly TRBD1 for D (5 bases). Germline V gene data show CDR1 as MRHNA and CDR2 as SNTAGT. This CDR3 region has 18 residues. Trimming left V 0 bases short and J 1 base short, with 16 bases between. The CDR3 loop reads CASSDSSRQGLSNQPQHF. CDR3 in DNA: TGTGCCAGCAGTGACTCTTCTAGGCAGGGCTTGAGCAATCAGCCCCAGCATTTT.

V and J are TRBV20-1 and TRBJ2-3; 9 nucleotides line up with TRBD2. This CDR3 has 15 amino acids. The trim removed 3 bases at V and 0 bases at J, leaving 4 bases unmatched. CDR1 is DFQATT and CDR2 is SNEGSKA in the germline V gene (reference sequence). As DNA, the CDR3 is TGCAGTGCTAGTTCTACTAGCGGGAGCACAGATACGCAGTATTTT. Translated: CSASSTSGSTDTQYF.

The chain carries TRBV28 and TRBJ1-3; D unclear. V lost 6 bases and J 0 bases, leaving 12 bases between the germline ends. Germline values: CDR1 MDHEN, CDR2 SYDVKM. This CDR3 is 15 amino acids long. The CDR3 here is CASSLARDSGNTIYF. CDR3 sequence (DNA): TGTGCCAGCAGCCTTGCTCGAGACTCTGGAAACACCATATATTTT.

This rearrangement joins TRBV28 to TRBJ2-5, with 8 bases that match TRBD1. The V gene end was trimmed by 3 bases and the J gene end by 3 bases; junction bases not matched to a gene: 3. The CDR3 length is 14 residues. CDR1 MDHEN and CDR2 SYDVKM come from the germline V gene. CDR3 coding DNA: TGTGCCAGCAGTTTTGACAGGGGTGAAGAGACCCAGTACTTC. It yields the protein CASSFDRGEETQYF. Full variable domain (remainder filled in from reference TRBV28 and TRBJ2-5): DVKVTQSSRYLVKRTGEKVFLECVQDMDHENMFWYRQDPGLGLRLIYFSYDVKMKEKGDIPEGYSVSREKKERFSLILESASTNQTSMYLCASSFDRGEETQYFGPGTRLLVL.